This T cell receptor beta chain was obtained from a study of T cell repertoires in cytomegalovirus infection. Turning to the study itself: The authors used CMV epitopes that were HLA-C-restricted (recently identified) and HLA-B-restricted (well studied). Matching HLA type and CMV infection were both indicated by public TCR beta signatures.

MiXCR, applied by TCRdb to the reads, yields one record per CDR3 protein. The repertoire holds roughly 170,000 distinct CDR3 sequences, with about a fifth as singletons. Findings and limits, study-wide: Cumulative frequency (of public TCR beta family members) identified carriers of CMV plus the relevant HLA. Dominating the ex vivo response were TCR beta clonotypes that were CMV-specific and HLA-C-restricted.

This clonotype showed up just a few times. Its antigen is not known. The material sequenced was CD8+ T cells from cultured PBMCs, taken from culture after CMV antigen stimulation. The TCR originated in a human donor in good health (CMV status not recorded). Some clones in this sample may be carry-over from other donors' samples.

CDR3 nucleotides: TGTGCCAGCAGCTTAGGCGGGACGGATAATTCACCCCTCCACTTT. Amino acid sequence: CASSLGGTDNSPLHF. The gene calls are TRBV7-2 and TRBJ1-6; tentative D call: TRBD1 (5 bases). Germline V gene lookup returns CDR1 SGHTA and CDR2 FQGNSA. CDR3 length: 15 amino acids. V was pared by 1 base and J by 5 bases, with 9 bases between.